This is a list of T cell receptor beta chains from one sample in a study of blood T cell repertoires in COVID-19. The protocol was immunoSEQ multiplex PCR, while the TCRdb copy is restricted to in-frame clones and leaves out a portion. The sample has about 140,000 clones, approximately 89% seen once; the top ten hold roughly a tenth. The specimen was peripheral blood. All receptors come from a man between 60 and 75 years old with active or convalescent COVID-19. CDR3s include the opening cysteine and the closing phenylalanine or tryptophan. The D gene is left open where the match is weak. Some rows have no size entry. The others give once, few or many, or a class for an expanded clone.

CDR3 protein: CASQGRGEQYF
CDR3 DNA: TGTGCCAGCCAGGGGCGTGGCGAGCAGTACTTC
D gene: -
J gene: TRBJ2-7
V gene: TRBV11-2
clone size: -

CDR3 protein: CASSTRDSLNTEAFF
CDR3 DNA: TGTGCCAGCAGCACCCGGGACAGTTTGAACACTGAAGCTTTCTTT
D gene: TRBD1
J gene: TRBJ1-1
V gene: TRBV7-2
clone size: -

CDR3 protein: CSVVRGPGTEAFF
CDR3 DNA: TGCAGCGTTGTAAGGGGGCCGGGCACTGAAGCTTTCTTT
D gene: TRBD1
J gene: TRBJ1-1
V gene: TRBV29-1
clone size: -

CDR3 protein: CATSRDRQDYGYTF
CDR3 DNA: TGTGCCACCAGCAGGGATAGACAGGACTATGGCTACACCTTC
D gene: -
J gene: TRBJ1-2
V gene: TRBV15
clone size: few

CDR3 protein: CASNPGQGSYNEQFF
CDR3 DNA: TGCGCCAGCAACCCGGGACAGGGGTCCTACAATGAGCAGTTCTTC
D gene: TRBD1
J gene: TRBJ2-1
V gene: TRBV5-1
clone size: -

CDR3 protein: CASRAGSYEQYF
CDR3 DNA: TGTGCCAGCAGAGCAGGGTCCTACGAGCAGTACTTC
D gene: -
J gene: TRBJ2-7
V gene: TRBV6-5
clone size: -

CDR3 protein: CASSPLSGANVLTF
CDR3 DNA: TGTGCCAGCAGTCCCCTCTCTGGGGCCAACGTTCTGACTTTC
D gene: -
J gene: TRBJ2-6
V gene: TRBV27
clone size: -

CDR3 protein: CASRFRDRGARGYTF
CDR3 DNA: TGTGCCAGCAGGTTTCGGGACAGAGGTGCTCGGGGCTACACCTTC
D gene: TRBD1
J gene: TRBJ1-2
V gene: TRBV6-5
clone size: -

CDR3 protein: CASSLGPRDGYTF
CDR3 DNA: TGTGCCAGCTCCTTGGGTCCTCGGGATGGCTACACCTTC
D gene: -
J gene: TRBJ1-2
V gene: TRBV18
clone size: -

CDR3 protein: CATSEAGETTDTQYF
CDR3 DNA: TGTGCCACCAGTGAGGCAGGGGAAACCACAGATACGCAGTATTTT
D gene: -
J gene: TRBJ2-3
V gene: TRBV24-1
clone size: -

CDR3 protein: CATSDPGLAGAEQYF
CDR3 DNA: TGTGCCACCAGTGACCCAGGACTAGCGGGAGCCGAGCAGTACTTC
D gene: TRBD2
J gene: TRBJ2-7
V gene: TRBV24-1
clone size: -

CDR3 protein: CASRADSLDTGELFF
CDR3 DNA: TGTGCCAGCAGAGCCGACAGTCTCGACACCGGGGAGCTGTTTTTT
D gene: -
J gene: TRBJ2-2
V gene: TRBV6-5
clone size: -

CDR3 protein: CASSPHGGFQETQYF
CDR3 DNA: TGTGCCAGCAGCCCACATGGGGGGTTCCAAGAGACCCAGTACTTC
D gene: -
J gene: TRBJ2-5
V gene: TRBV7-9
clone size: -

CDR3 protein: CASSSSWTGGNEQFF
CDR3 DNA: TGTGCCAGCAGCTCCTCCTGGACAGGGGGGAATGAGCAGTTCTTC
D gene: TRBD1
J gene: TRBJ2-1
V gene: TRBV11-2
clone size: -

CDR3 protein: CAIRSPGTGAHLYGYTF
CDR3 DNA: TGTGCCATCAGGAGTCCCGGGACAGGGGCGCACCTCTATGGCTACACCTTC
D gene: TRBD1
J gene: TRBJ1-2
V gene: TRBV10-3
clone size: -

CDR3 protein: CASSQKGASHEQYF
CDR3 DNA: TGTGCCAGCAGCCAAAAGGGGGCGAGCCACGAGCAGTACTTC
D gene: TRBD1
J gene: TRBJ2-7
V gene: TRBV4-2
clone size: -

CDR3 protein: CASSRSGASYGYTF
CDR3 DNA: TGTGCCAGCTCGAGGTCAGGGGCTAGCTATGGCTACACCTTC
D gene: -
J gene: TRBJ1-2
V gene: TRBV27
clone size: -

CDR3 protein: CASSQLGTSTEAFF
CDR3 DNA: TGTGCCAGCAGCCAATTGGGGACATCGACTGAAGCTTTCTTT
D gene: -
J gene: TRBJ1-1
V gene: TRBV14
clone size: -

CDR3 protein: CASSGRSRGLADNEQFF
CDR3 DNA: TGTGCCAGCAGCGGAAGATCCCGGGGACTAGCGGACAATGAGCAGTTCTTC
D gene: TRBD2
J gene: TRBJ2-1
V gene: TRBV9
clone size: -

CDR3 protein: CASNSQGQFYGYTF
CDR3 DNA: TGTGCCAGCAACTCACAGGGGCAGTTCTATGGCTACACCTTC
D gene: TRBD1
J gene: TRBJ1-2
V gene: TRBV7-9
clone size: -

CDR3 protein: CASSPPTVAKNIQYF
CDR3 DNA: TGTGCCAGCTCACCACCTACTGTAGCCAAAAACATTCAGTACTTC
D gene: -
J gene: TRBJ2-4
V gene: TRBV18
clone size: -

CDR3 protein: CASSIDRLDSNIQYF
CDR3 DNA: TGTGCCAGTAGTATAGATCGTTTAGACAGCAACATTCAGTACTTC
D gene: -
J gene: TRBJ2-4
V gene: TRBV19
clone size: -

CDR3 protein: CATRGAESSYNEQFF
CDR3 DNA: TGTGCCACCAGGGGGGCAGAAAGCTCCTACAATGAGCAGTTCTTC
D gene: -
J gene: TRBJ2-1
V gene: TRBV24-1
clone size: -

CDR3 protein: CASTVAGQGAHEQYF
CDR3 DNA: TGTGCCAGTACAGTTGCGGGACAGGGGGCCCACGAGCAGTACTTC
D gene: TRBD1
J gene: TRBJ2-7
V gene: TRBV19
clone size: -

CDR3 protein: CASSQAPSGDYNEQFF
CDR3 DNA: TGCGCCAGCAGCCAAGCCCCTAGCGGAGACTACAATGAGCAGTTCTTC
D gene: TRBD2
J gene: TRBJ2-1
V gene: TRBV4-1
clone size: -

CDR3 protein: CSASGIAGQVNTGELFF
CDR3 DNA: TGCAGTGCTAGTGGCATTGCGGGACAGGTGAACACCGGGGAGCTGTTTTTT
D gene: TRBD1
J gene: TRBJ2-2
V gene: TRBV20-1
clone size: once

CDR3 protein: CASTLAGGSTDTQYF
CDR3 DNA: TGTGCCAGCACCCTAGCGGGAGGCAGCACAGATACGCAGTATTTT
D gene: TRBD2
J gene: TRBJ2-3
V gene: TRBV5-6
clone size: -

CDR3 protein: CASSVEARPAVNEQFF
CDR3 DNA: TGTGCCAGCAGCGTAGAGGCTCGACCAGCGGTCAATGAGCAGTTCTTC
D gene: -
J gene: TRBJ2-1
V gene: TRBV9
clone size: -

CDR3 protein: CASTTQGGGDQPQHF
CDR3 DNA: TGTGCCAGCACCACGCAGGGGGGCGGGGATCAGCCCCAGCATTTT
D gene: TRBD1
J gene: TRBJ1-5
V gene: TRBV28
clone size: -

CDR3 protein: CASSPVTASTNEKLFF
CDR3 DNA: TGTGCCAGCTCACCAGTGACAGCCTCAACTAATGAAAAACTGTTTTTT
D gene: -
J gene: TRBJ1-4
V gene: TRBV18
clone size: once

CDR3 protein: CASSPGQGNGYTF
CDR3 DNA: TGTGCCAGCTCACCGGGACAGGGGAATGGCTACACCTTC
D gene: TRBD1
J gene: TRBJ1-2
V gene: TRBV18
clone size: -

CDR3 protein: CASSPGTTAEAFF
CDR3 DNA: TGTGCCAGCAGCCCCGGGACAACCGCCGAAGCTTTCTTT
D gene: -
J gene: TRBJ1-1
V gene: TRBV7-6
clone size: -

CDR3 protein: CASSPGVPPEAFF
CDR3 DNA: TGTGCCAGCAGTCCCGGGGTGCCCCCTGAGGCTTTCTTT
D gene: -
J gene: TRBJ1-1
V gene: TRBV28
clone size: few

CDR3 protein: CASFQPTERNTIYF
CDR3 DNA: TGTGCCAGCTTCCAACCGACAGAAAGAAACACCATATATTTT
D gene: -
J gene: TRBJ1-3
V gene: TRBV7-8
clone size: -

CDR3 protein: CATSDLNRPYEQYF
CDR3 DNA: TGTGCCACCAGTGATTTGAACAGACCCTACGAGCAGTACTTC
D gene: -
J gene: TRBJ2-7
V gene: TRBV24-1
clone size: -

CDR3 protein: CASSLNSGGSGNTIYF
CDR3 DNA: TGTGCCAGCAGCCTCAATTCCGGAGGTTCTGGAAACACCATATATTTT
D gene: -
J gene: TRBJ1-3
V gene: TRBV11-3
clone size: -

CDR3 protein: CASSQYPPGTGNYNEQFF
CDR3 DNA: TGCGCCAGCAGCCAGTATCCGCCGGGGACAGGGAACTACAATGAGCAGTTCTTC
D gene: TRBD1
J gene: TRBJ2-1
V gene: TRBV5-1
clone size: -

CDR3 protein: CASSFTGQENEKLFF
CDR3 DNA: TGTGCCAGCTCATTTACGGGACAGGAAAATGAAAAACTGTTTTTT
D gene: TRBD1
J gene: TRBJ1-4
V gene: TRBV18
clone size: -

CDR3 protein: CASSFLTELNTEAFF
CDR3 DNA: TGTGCCAGTAGTTTTTTGACAGAATTGAACACTGAAGCTTTCTTT
D gene: -
J gene: TRBJ1-1
V gene: TRBV19
clone size: -

CDR3 protein: CASSLGQGKNEQFF
CDR3 DNA: TGTGCCAGCAGCTTAGGACAGGGGAAGAATGAGCAGTTCTTC
D gene: TRBD1
J gene: TRBJ2-1
V gene: TRBV7-3
clone size: -

CDR3 protein: CASSLERVNNEQFF
CDR3 DNA: TGTGCCAGCAGCTTAGAGCGGGTCAACAATGAGCAGTTCTTC
D gene: -
J gene: TRBJ2-1
V gene: TRBV11-2
clone size: -

CDR3 protein: CASTGFDEQYF
CDR3 DNA: TGTGCCAGCACAGGGTTCGACGAGCAGTACTTC
D gene: -
J gene: TRBJ2-7
V gene: TRBV6-5
clone size: -

CDR3 protein: CSAGQASANYGYTF
CDR3 DNA: TGCAGCGCAGGACAGGCCTCAGCTAACTATGGCTACACCTTC
D gene: TRBD1
J gene: TRBJ1-2
V gene: TRBV29-1
clone size: -

CDR3 protein: CASARGLFEAFF
CDR3 DNA: TGTGCCAGCGCCCGAGGACTGTTTGAAGCTTTCTTT
D gene: -
J gene: TRBJ1-1
V gene: TRBV18
clone size: -

CDR3 protein: CASSLEDTSSTDTQYF
CDR3 DNA: TGTGCCAGCAGCCTCGAGGACACCTCTAGCACAGATACGCAGTATTTT
D gene: -
J gene: TRBJ2-3
V gene: TRBV11-3
clone size: -